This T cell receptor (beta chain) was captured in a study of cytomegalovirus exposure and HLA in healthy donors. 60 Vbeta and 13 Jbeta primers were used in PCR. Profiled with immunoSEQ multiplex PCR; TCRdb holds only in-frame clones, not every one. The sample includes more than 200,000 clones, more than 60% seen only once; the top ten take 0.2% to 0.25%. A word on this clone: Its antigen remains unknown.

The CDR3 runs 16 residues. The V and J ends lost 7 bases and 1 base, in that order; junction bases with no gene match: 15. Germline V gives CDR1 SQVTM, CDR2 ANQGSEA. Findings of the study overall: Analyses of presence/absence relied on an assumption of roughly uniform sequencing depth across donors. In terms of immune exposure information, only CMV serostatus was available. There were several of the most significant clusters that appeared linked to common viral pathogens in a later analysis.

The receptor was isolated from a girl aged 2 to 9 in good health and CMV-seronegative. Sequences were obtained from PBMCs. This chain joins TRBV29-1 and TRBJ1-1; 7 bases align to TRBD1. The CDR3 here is CSARQGGGVSNTEAFF. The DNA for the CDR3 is TGCAGCGCTAGACAGGGAGGAGGGGTATCGAACACTGAAGCTTTCTTT.